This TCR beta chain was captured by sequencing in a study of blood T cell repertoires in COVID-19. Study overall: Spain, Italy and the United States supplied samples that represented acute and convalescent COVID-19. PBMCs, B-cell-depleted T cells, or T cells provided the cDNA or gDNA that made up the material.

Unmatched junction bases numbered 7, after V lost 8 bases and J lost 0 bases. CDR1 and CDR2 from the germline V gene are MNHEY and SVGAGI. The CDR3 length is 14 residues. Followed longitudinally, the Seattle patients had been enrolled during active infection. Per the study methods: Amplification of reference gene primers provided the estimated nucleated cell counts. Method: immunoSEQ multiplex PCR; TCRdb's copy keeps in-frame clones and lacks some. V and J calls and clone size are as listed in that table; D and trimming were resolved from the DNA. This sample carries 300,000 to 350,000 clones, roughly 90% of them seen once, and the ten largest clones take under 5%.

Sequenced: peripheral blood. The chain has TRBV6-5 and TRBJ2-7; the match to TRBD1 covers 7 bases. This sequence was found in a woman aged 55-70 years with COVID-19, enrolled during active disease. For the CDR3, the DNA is TGTGCCAGCTCAAGGGACAGAGCCTCCTACGAGCAGTACTTC. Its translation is CASSRDRASYEQYF.